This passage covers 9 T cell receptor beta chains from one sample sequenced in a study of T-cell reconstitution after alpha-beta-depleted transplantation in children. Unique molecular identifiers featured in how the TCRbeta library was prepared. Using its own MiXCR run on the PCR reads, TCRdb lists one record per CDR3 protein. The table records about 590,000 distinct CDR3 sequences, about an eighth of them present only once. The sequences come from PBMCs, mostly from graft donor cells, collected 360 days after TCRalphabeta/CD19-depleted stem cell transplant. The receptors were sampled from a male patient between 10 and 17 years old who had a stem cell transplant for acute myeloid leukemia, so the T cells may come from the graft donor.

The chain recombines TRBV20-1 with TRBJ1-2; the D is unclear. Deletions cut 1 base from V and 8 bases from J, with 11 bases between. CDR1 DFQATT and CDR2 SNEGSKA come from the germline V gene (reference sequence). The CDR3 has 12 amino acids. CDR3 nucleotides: TGCAGTGCTAGAGCCCTCGGGCGGGGCTACACCTTC. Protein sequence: CSARALGRGYTF.

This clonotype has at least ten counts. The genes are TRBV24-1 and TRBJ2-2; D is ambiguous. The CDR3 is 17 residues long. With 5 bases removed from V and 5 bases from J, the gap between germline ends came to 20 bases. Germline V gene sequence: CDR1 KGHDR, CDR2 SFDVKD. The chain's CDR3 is CATSATTRLHRTGELFF. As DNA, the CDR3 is TGTGCCACCAGTGCAACGACGCGGCTTCATCGTACCGGGGAGCTGTTTTTT.

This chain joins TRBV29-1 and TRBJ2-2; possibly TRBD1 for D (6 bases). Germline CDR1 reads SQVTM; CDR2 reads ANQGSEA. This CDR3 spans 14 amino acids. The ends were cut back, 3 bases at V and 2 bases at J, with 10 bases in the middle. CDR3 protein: CSVELGANTGELFF. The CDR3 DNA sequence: TGCAGCGTTGAGTTGGGGGCTAACACCGGGGAGCTGTTTTTT.

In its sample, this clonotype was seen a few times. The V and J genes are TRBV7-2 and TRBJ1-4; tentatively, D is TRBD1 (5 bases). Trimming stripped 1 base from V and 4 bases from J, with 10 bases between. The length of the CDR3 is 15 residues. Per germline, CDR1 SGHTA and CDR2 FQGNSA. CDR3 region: CASSLVRQYNEKLFF. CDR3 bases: TGTGCCAGCAGCTTAGTACGACAGTATAATGAAAAACTGTTTTTT.

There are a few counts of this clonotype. CDR3 loop: CSARAPPNGNEQFF. The DNA of the CDR3 is TGCAGTGCTAGAGCGCCCCCGAACGGGAATGAGCAGTTCTTC. The chain uses TRBV20-1 and TRBJ2-1; D is undetermined. Trimming took 1 base from V and 7 from J, leaving 14 bases between them. Germline-derived CDR1 and CDR2 are DFQATT and SNEGSKA (reference sequence). The CDR3 loop spans 14 amino acids.

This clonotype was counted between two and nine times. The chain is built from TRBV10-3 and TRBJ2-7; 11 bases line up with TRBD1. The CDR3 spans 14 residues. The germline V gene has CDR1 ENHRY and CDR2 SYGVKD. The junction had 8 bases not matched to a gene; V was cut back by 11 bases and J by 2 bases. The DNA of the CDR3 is TGTGCCGCCCAGGACAGGGGGCTCCCCTACGAGCAGTACTTC. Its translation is CAAQDRGLPYEQYF.

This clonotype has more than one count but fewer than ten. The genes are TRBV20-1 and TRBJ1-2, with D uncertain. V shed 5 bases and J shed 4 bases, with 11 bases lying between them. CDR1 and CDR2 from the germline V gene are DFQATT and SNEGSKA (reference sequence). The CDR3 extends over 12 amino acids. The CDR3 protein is CSAQPQVYGYTF. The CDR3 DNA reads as TGCAGTGCTCAACCCCAGGTCTATGGCTACACCTTC.

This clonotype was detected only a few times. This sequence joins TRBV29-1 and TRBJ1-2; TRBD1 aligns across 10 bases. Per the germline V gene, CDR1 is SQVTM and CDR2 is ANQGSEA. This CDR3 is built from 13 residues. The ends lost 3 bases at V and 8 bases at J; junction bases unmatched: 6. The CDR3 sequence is CSVEDRGAFGYTF. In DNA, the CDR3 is TGCAGCGTTGAGGACAGGGGGGCATTCGGCTACACCTTC.

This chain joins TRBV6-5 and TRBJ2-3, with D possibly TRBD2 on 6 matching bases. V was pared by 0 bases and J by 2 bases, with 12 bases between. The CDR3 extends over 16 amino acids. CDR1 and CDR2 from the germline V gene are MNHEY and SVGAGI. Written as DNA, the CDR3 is TGTGCCAGCAGTTACTCGAACGCGGGGCCCACAGATACGCAGTATTTT. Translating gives CASSYSNAGPTDTQYF.